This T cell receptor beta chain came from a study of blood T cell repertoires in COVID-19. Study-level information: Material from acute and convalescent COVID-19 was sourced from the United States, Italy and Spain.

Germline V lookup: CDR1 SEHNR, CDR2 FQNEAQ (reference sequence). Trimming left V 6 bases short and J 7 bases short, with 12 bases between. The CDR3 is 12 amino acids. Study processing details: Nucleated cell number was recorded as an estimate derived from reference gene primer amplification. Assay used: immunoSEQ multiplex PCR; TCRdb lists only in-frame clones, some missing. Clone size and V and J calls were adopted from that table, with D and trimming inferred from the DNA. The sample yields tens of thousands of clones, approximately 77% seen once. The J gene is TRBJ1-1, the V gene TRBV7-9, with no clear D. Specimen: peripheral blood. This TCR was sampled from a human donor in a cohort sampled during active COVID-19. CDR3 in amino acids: CASSPDGGEAFF. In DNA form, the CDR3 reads TGTGCCAGCAGTCCTGACGGCGGTGAAGCTTTCTTT.